These 3 T cell receptor delta chains share one sample of origin, sequenced in a study of γδ T cells in repeated Plasmodium falciparum infection. TCRdb redid clone calling on the multiplex PCR reads using CATT. This repertoire shows 75,000 to 95,000 delta-chain clones, 0.98% found once; its top ten account for 9.5% to 10%. Gammadelta T cells were flow-sorted from PBMC into Vgamma9/Vdelta2+ and Vdelta2-negative populations for bulk analysis. The sequenced sample was gamma-delta T cells from blood. These receptors were collected from a pool of human donors (malaria-infected and uninfected, not separated).

As to this clone: A far larger clone lies a single base away; this is likely a read error. Distinct nucleotide sequences in the sample also encode this CDR3. For the CDR3, the DNA is TGTGCTCTTGGGGAACTTGAGAGGAACCTACCTCGTAACACCGATAAACTCATCTTT. Translated: CALGELERNLPRNTDKLIF. The chain uses TRDV1 and TRDJ1, with a possible D match to TRDD2 (5 bases). No J gene was available from TCRdb, and it was assigned here by a germline match of the DNA. Germline CDR1 TSWWSYY, CDR2 QGS. The CDR3 consists of 19 residues. Trimming shortened V by 0 bases and J by 0 bases, and 20 bases separated the two germline ends.

This clone was seen ten or more times. The protein held in TCRdb is that of a much larger clone and does not match this DNA's translation at residue 15, likely because of a read error; the protein shown is translated from the DNA. V is TRDV1 and J is TRDJ1; TRDD3 matches at 7 bases. There are 21 residues in the CDR3. J lost 1 base, V lost 2 bases, and 22 bases had no gene match. The germline V gene encodes CDR1 TSWWSYY and CDR2 QGS. The CDR3 nucleotides read TGTGCTCTTGGGGAAATTTCCCGCTACTGGGGAACAGAGAGGGGCACCGATAAACTCATCTTT. Protein sequence: CALGEISRYWGTERGTDKLIF.

This clone is labeled as medium-sized. Other DNA sequences in the same sample also yield this CDR3. The chain employs TRDV2 and TRDJ1; D tentatively reads TRDD2 or TRDD3 (5 bases each). Germline CDR1 is GEAIGNYY and CDR2 is EKD. Trimming removed 3 bases at V and 2 bases at J, with 21 bases between. The CDR3 covers 17 residues. CDR3 in amino acids: CACDSVLSRGTTDKLIF. The DNA of the CDR3 is TGTGCCTGTGACTCCGTCCTATCAAGGGGAACGACCGATAAACTCATCTTT.